The 20 T cell receptor beta chains below were found in one sample sequenced in a study of T cell responses to AZD1222 COVID-19 vaccine. Libraries were prepared by immunoSEQ multiplex PCR; TCRdb keeps only in-frame clonotypes and omits some of them. The table lists roughly 180,000 clones, less than 95% of them singletons. This specimen consisted of peripheral blood, obtained on day 0 of AZD1222 vaccination. The origin of the receptors is an adult in good health.

The chain couples TRBV19 to TRBJ1-5; D remains unclear. This CDR3 comprises 12 residues. Looked up from germline, CDR1 is LNHDA and CDR2 is SQIVND (reference sequence). Trimming took 0 bases from V and 5 from J, leaving 2 bases between them. The CDR3 bases are TGTGCCAGTAGTATAGATTATCAGCCCCAGCATTTT. This sequence encodes CASSIDYQPQHF.

V usage is TRBV18 and J usage is TRBJ1-1; possibly TRBD1 for D (6 bases). This CDR3 comprises 15 residues. Germline lookup yields CDR1 KGHSH and CDR2 LQKENI. Trimming shortened V by 3 bases and J by 2 bases, and 13 bases separated the two germline ends. The CDR3 bases are TGTGCCAGCTCACCGGCGGACAGCCCCAACACTGAAGCTTTCTTT. This codes for CASSPADSPNTEAFF.

The chain has TRBV5-1 and TRBJ1-2; D is perhaps TRBD1 (5 bases). The CDR3 is made up of 14 amino acids. Looked up from germline, CDR1 is SGHRS and CDR2 is YFSETQ. The ends were cut back, 4 bases at V and 1 base at J, with 11 bases in the middle. For the CDR3, the DNA is TGCGCCAGCAGCCCCGGGGACGTTAACTATGGCTACACCTTC. Its protein is CASSPGDVNYGYTF.

The chain recombines TRBV27 with TRBJ1-5; D is unresolved. Germline CDR1 and CDR2: MNHEY and SMNVEV (reference sequence). The CDR3 consists of 14 residues. V lost 8 bases to trimming and J lost 3 bases, with 14 bases between them. The CDR3 loop reads CASRGPGPNQPQHF. CDR3 coding DNA: TGTGCCAGCCGAGGCCCCGGGCCCAATCAGCCCCAGCATTTT.

The V gene is TRBV2, the J gene TRBJ2-1, with TRBD1 matching 12 bases. The germline gives CDR1 SNHLY, CDR2 FYNNEI. The J segment lost 9 bases and the V segment lost 7 bases, leaving 10 bases of the junction unmatched. The CDR3 runs 15 residues. In DNA, the CDR3 is TGTGCCAGCAACTCCCCGGGACAGGGGGCCGCTGAGCAGTTCTTC. Translated: CASNSPGQGAAEQFF.

This chain links TRBV4-1 with TRBJ1-1; D is possibly TRBD1 (5 bases). The CDR3 is 13 residues long. Germline-derived CDR1 and CDR2 are MGHRA and YSYEKL. The V end was cut by 1 base, the J end by 6 bases, with 9 bases between. The CDR3 sequence: CASSQVTGPEAFF. The CDR3 DNA is TGCGCCAGCAGCCAAGTAACAGGACCTGAAGCTTTCTTT.

Concerning this clone: Other nucleotide sequences in the sample specify the same CDR3. The chain is built from TRBV2 and TRBJ1-2; a possible D gene is TRBD1 (6 bases). Germline V gene lookup returns CDR1 SNHLY and CDR2 FYNNEI. V gave up 6 bases and J gave up 2 bases, with 10 bases separating them. CDR3 size: 13 residues. In DNA, the CDR3 is TGTGCCAGCAGCCCGACAGGAAACTATGGCTACACCTTC. Its protein is CASSPTGNYGYTF.

This chain uses TRBV7-3 with TRBJ2-1, with TRBD1 matching 9 bases. The length of the CDR3 is 16 residues. With 1 base clipped from V and 4 bases from J, the junction kept 5 bases outside the gene matches. Germline CDR1 reads SGHTA; CDR2 reads FQGTGA. CDR3 in amino acids: CASSLRGQGIYNEQFF. In DNA form, the CDR3 reads TGTGCCAGCAGCTTAAGAGGACAGGGGATTTACAATGAGCAGTTCTTC.

This sequence joins TRBV7-6 and TRBJ2-3; D gene uncertain. The CDR3 totals 13 residues. Germline V gene data show CDR1 as SGHVS and CDR2 as FNYEAQ. Trimming took 1 base from V and 2 from J, leaving 4 bases between them. The CDR3, as DNA: TGTGCCAGCAGCTTAGAGCTCACAGATACGCAGTATTTT. The encoded protein is CASSLELTDTQYF.

The J gene is TRBJ1-1, the V gene TRBV7-6; D may be TRBD1 (5 bases). The germline V and J ends were trimmed by 5 bases and 1 base, with 8 bases remaining between them. Germline V lookup: CDR1 SGHVS, CDR2 FNYEAQ. CDR3 length: 13 amino acids. The CDR3 region has the DNA TGTGCCAGCAGCCGTACAGGGAACACTGAAGCTTTCTTT. This gives the protein CASSRTGNTEAFF. The full variable domain, rest sourced from reference TRBV7-6 and TRBJ1-1, is GAGVSQSPRYKVTKRGQDVALRCDPISGHVSLYWYRQALGQGPEFLTYFNYEAQQDKSGLPNDRFSAERPEGSISTLTIQRTEQRDSAMYRCASSRTGNTEAFFGQGTRLTVV.

This chain links TRBV4-3 with TRBJ1-4; weak D call: TRBD1 (6 bases). This CDR3 comprises 15 residues. V was shortened by 3 bases and J by 7 bases, with 15 bases between the two germline ends. Germline V lookup: CDR1 LGHNA, CDR2 YSLEER. CDR3 in amino acids: CASSHQNRVGEKLFF. The CDR3 region has the DNA TGCGCCAGCAGCCATCAAAACAGGGTCGGTGAAAAACTGTTTTTT.

J is TRBJ2-3 and V is TRBV15; no clear D gene. V lost 1 base, J lost 2 bases, and 7 bases lay in between. Germline CDR1 LNHNV, CDR2 YYDKDF (reference sequence). This CDR3 region has 14 residues. Here the CDR3 reads CATSRGSPTDTQYF. The CDR3 DNA follows: TGTGCCACCAGCAGAGGGTCACCCACAGATACGCAGTATTTT. Complete variable domain (other parts from reference TRBV15 and TRBJ2-3): DAMVIQNPRYQVTQFGKPVTLSCSQTLNHNVMYWYQQKSSQAPKLLFHYYDKDFNNEADTPDNFQSRRPNTSFCFLDIRSPGLGDTAMYLCATSRGSPTDTQYFGPGTRLTVL.

V gene TRBV5-5 combines with J gene TRBJ2-5; D might be TRBD2 (6 bases). The CDR3 length is 16 residues. Trimming removed 2 bases from V and 2 bases from J, with 16 bases in between. Germline CDR1 and CDR2: SGHKS and YYEKEE (reference sequence). The CDR3: CASSLYLRGRQETQYF. CDR3 nucleotides: TGTGCCAGCAGCTTATATCTCCGGGGGAGACAAGAGACCCAGTACTTC.

This chain connects TRBV19 to TRBJ2-4, with 11 nucleotides matching TRBD1. CDR3 length: 15 amino acids. Germline V lookup: CDR1 LNHDA, CDR2 SQIVND (reference sequence). V shed 4 bases and J 8 bases; nucleotides not matched to a gene: 7. CDR3 loop: CASSTRTGGAHIQYF. The CDR3 DNA follows: TGTGCCAGTAGTACCCGGACAGGGGGCGCGCACATTCAGTACTTC.

V usage is TRBV5-4 and J usage is TRBJ1-1; tentative D call: TRBD1 (6 bases). V was trimmed by 5 bases and J by 3 bases, leaving 11 bases between them. Germline V gene data show CDR1 as SGHNT and CDR2 as YYREEE (reference sequence). The CDR3 is 13 residues long. The CDR3 nucleotides are TGTGCCAGCAGTCAGGGGACCCACACTGAAGCTTTCTTT. Translating it yields CASSQGTHTEAFF.

CDR3 residues: CAISGGLNTEAFF. Here the CDR3 DNA reads TGTGCCATCAGTGGCGGGCTGAACACTGAAGCTTTCTTT. V gene TRBV10-3 combines with J gene TRBJ1-1, with D hard to call. Germline CDR1 ENHRY, CDR2 SYGVKD. The V gene lost 4 bases and the J gene lost 0 bases, with 6 bases spanning the gap. The CDR3 extends over 13 amino acids.

The chain is built from TRBV9 and TRBJ2-3, with TRBD2 matching 10 bases. Germline CDR1 is SGDLS and CDR2 is YYNGEE. V shed 5 bases, J shed 4 bases, and the junction held 7 bases outside the gene matches. CDR3 length: 15 residues. The CDR3 loop is CASSRGTSVPDTQYF. In nucleotides, the CDR3 is TGTGCCAGCAGTCGTGGGACTAGCGTGCCAGATACGCAGTATTTT. The full variable domain, in which reference TRBV9 and TRBJ2-3 provide the parts outside the CDR3, is DSGVTQTPKHLITATGQRVTLRCSPRSGDLSVYWYQQSLDQGLQFLIQYYNGEERAKGNILERFSAQQFPDLHSELNLSSLELGDSALYFCASSRGTSVPDTQYFGPGTRLTVL.

V is TRBV9 and J is TRBJ1-2, with TRBD1 as a possible D gene (5 bases). Trimming left V 6 bases short and J 5 bases short, with 17 bases between. Germline V lookup: CDR1 SGDLS, CDR2 YYNGEE. There are 14 residues in the CDR3. The CDR3 DNA follows: TGTGCCAGCAACGAACGGGGGGGATCGTATGGCTACACCTTC. This codes for CASNERGGSYGYTF.

The CDR3, as DNA: TGTGCTAGTGGTTTGGACGACACCCCGGGACGGAAAAGGACTGAAGCTTTCTTT. This codes for CASGLDDTPGRKRTEAFF. V is TRBV12-5 and J is TRBJ1-1; D perhaps matches TRBD1 (5 bases). The length of the CDR3 is 18 residues. With 1 base removed from V and 5 bases from J, the gap between germline ends came to 23 bases. Germline V lookup: CDR1 LGHNT, CDR2 FRNRAP.

V and J are TRBV3-1 (or the pseudogene TRBV3-2) and TRBJ2-5, with D possibly being TRBD1 or TRBD2 (5 bases each). With 0 bases removed from V and 5 bases from J, the gap between germline ends came to 16 bases. Germline V lookup: CDR1 LGHDT, CDR2 YNNKEL (reference sequence). The CDR3 has 16 amino acids. The CDR3 nucleotides read TGTGCCAGCAGCCAAGAAGCCCCGGGGACGCGGGAGACCCAGTACTTC. It yields the protein CASSQEAPGTRETQYF.